This T cell receptor beta chain came from a study of cytomegalovirus exposure and HLA in healthy donors. Regarding the study as a whole: Associated with HLA alleles at 0.05 false discovery rate in a later analysis were 17,000 or so TCR beta sequences. A missense variant in DCLRE1C was later tied to TCR beta V- and J-gene trimming. Specificity of a few CMV-associated chains for CMV antigens was verified in vitro. Per published reports, the classifier diagnosed cytomegalovirus status with high specificity and sensitivity.

PCR involved 60 Vbeta and 13 Jbeta primers. Using immunoSEQ multiplex PCR, the repertoire was profiled, and TCRdb retains in-frame clones only, with some absent. There are 150,000 or so clones in the sample; more than 70% occur only once, and about 11% lies in the top ten. Concerning this clone: As yet, its antigen is unknown.

V lost 6 bases and J 3 bases, leaving 11 bases between the germline ends. The CDR3 has 13 amino acids. Looked up from germline, CDR1 is SGHTA and CDR2 is FQGTGA. The receptor was isolated from a man aged 18 to 30 in good health and CMV-seropositive. The chain couples TRBV7-3 to TRBJ1-1; weak D call: TRBD1 (5 bases). The sequencing sample was made of PBMCs. The CDR3 spells CASSLSGDTEAFF. CDR3 sequence (DNA): TGTGCCAGCAGTTTATCGGGGGACACTGAAGCTTTCTTT.